This T cell receptor beta chain is drawn from a study of human T cells and chemical hapten exposure (dated by TCRdb to about 2021). Background on the whole study: For sensitization, 2% DPC in acetone was applied to a 2 cm by 2 cm area of upper inner arm skin. Weekly therapeutic DPC doses were additionally applied to the scalp of patients throughout the roughly 22-week study period. Patch testing was performed on the upper back with Finn chambers containing 0.01% DPC, and the patch tests were scored after 6 days according to International Contact Dermatitis Research Group standards. The patient cohort, mostly female, included alopecia areata with under or over 50% scalp involvement, alopecia totalis and alopecia universalis. Libraries were pooled for sequencing, and per-sample TCR yields varied mainly because of small differences in library volumes within the pool. The study tracked peripheral blood TCR repertoire changes in vivo during primary and secondary sensitization to the hapten diphenylcyclopropenone (DPC) in alopecia patients. Blood samples were taken from patients before sensitization (week 0) and at 2, 6 and about 24 weeks after DPC sensitization. Roughly 30 alopecia patients provided blood for TCR sequencing at one to four time points (pre-sensitization, 2, 6 and 24 weeks). Summary of the overall study and its limitations: DPC sensitization did not change the number of TCRs with a frequency above 1 in 1000, and there was no evidence of changes in global repertoire structure. Patch test score was positively correlated with the number of PT1 expanded TCRs, with significance at thresholds 8, 16 and 32 but not at 4. After repeated subsampling, the strength of the expansion versus patch-test correlation and the threshold at which it became significant changed. Alopecia, a presumed autoimmune disease, was present in all patients, so the immune response of the patients might differ from that of healthy individuals. Compared with pre-sensitization or healthy control sets, expanded TCRs formed significantly more large CDR3 similarity clusters, which is consistent with antigen-driven responses.

Germline trimming: 5 bases from V, 5 bases from J; junction bases outside gene matches: 9. The germline V gene specifies SGHNT as CDR1 and YENEEA as CDR2. Spanning cysteine to phenylalanine, the CDR3 consists of 16 amino acids. CDR3 DNA only is kept here, 48 bases in frame from base 1. The library relied on RACE. Sequencing was performed on a NextSeq 500. During library preparation, unique molecular identifiers were attached to individual cDNA molecules so that TCRs could be counted in a quantitative, reproducible way. For every blood RNA sample, sequencing covered both the TCR alpha and TCR beta chains. As for the original processing: Samples had a median of roughly 99,000 TCRs, with a range from 23,224 to 690,600. V, J and CDR3 annotation of the TCR reads was performed with the Decombinator software suite. Every sample was subsampled to the same number of TCRs (28,000) for the PS versus PT1 abundance plots. Expanded TCRs were defined as absent before sensitization and observed at least eight times at the 2-week time point. TCRdb handled the public reads itself, with Q25 trimming in fastp and clone calling in MiXCR, and kept productive beta chains. A single entry per CDR3 protein holds the most common genes and DNA from its merged rows. The V and J calls, along with clone size, are taken from TCRdb and not from the paper's own processing. In this sample the table shows tens of thousands of distinct CDR3 sequences, roughly 7.2% of which occur a single time. The top ten hold approximately 1.5% of the sample.

The time point label of this sample denotes: patch test 1, 2 weeks after DPC sensitization. In light of the paper, this sample's treatment or condition label describes: therapeutic diphenylcyclopropenone sensitization with weekly scalp DPC. At every patch-test visit, the blood draw took place before the patch test was put on. Eligible patients were aged 18 to 70, diagnosed with alopecia, deemed suitable for DPC therapy, and excluded if pregnant. Total RNA was extracted from unfractionated whole blood collected in Tempus Blood RNA tubes. This clonotype was seen repeatedly, ten times or more. Its antigen remains unidentified. Within one base of it there is no much larger clone, and no base qualities were kept.

In this chain, TRBV11-3 is recombined with TRBJ2-2; 9 junctional bases match TRBD1. The sample consisted of whole blood, taken in connection with sensitization to the hapten diphenylcyclopropenone (DPC). This TCR derives from a woman in her 30s with alopecia areata. Some clones in this sample may be carry-over from other donors' samples. The CDR3 reads as follows: CASSLLLGQGTGELFF. The sequence in DNA is TGTGCCAGCAGCCTCTTGTTAGGACAGGGGACCGGGGAGCTGTTTTTT. Where the CDR3 stops, the reference TRBV11-3 and TRBJ2-2 genes take over; the full variable domain is EAGVVQSPRYKIIEKKQPVAFWCNPISGHNTLYWYLQNLGQGPELLIRYENEEAVDDSQLPKDRFSAERLKGVDSTLKIQPAELGDSAVYLCASSLLLGQGTGELFFGEGSRLTVL.